This T cell receptor (beta chain) was captured by sequencing in a study of T cells in Graves' hyperthyroidism and ophthalmopathy (dated 2019 in TCRdb). Study-level background: Peripheral blood was sampled at the time of initial diagnosis, prior to any treatment. To identify TCR V-J signatures that set the groups apart, the researchers used a discovery cohort of 95 to 100 patients, made up of 43 with Graves' ophthalmopathy and about 60 with stable Graves' hyperthyroidism. Prospective prediction of ophthalmopathy was tested in an independent validation cohort consisting of fewer than 20 hyperthyroidism patients and about 17 patients who later progressed to ophthalmopathy. The 100 discovery patients were divided at random into training and test sets in a 7:3 ratio. In addition, the study compared T-cell repertoires in thyroid tissue and in blood from five to seven Graves' hyperthyroidism patients. Following sampling, methimazole starting at 30 mg daily was given to hyperthyroidism patients, and high-dose intravenous methylprednisolone was given to ophthalmopathy patients. According to the paper, TCR Vbeta CDR3 sequencing was carried out on around 140 peripheral blood samples, which came from fewer than 50 ophthalmopathy, around 74 hyperthyroidism and around 17 progressor patients. Broader findings and caveats from the paper: Most expanded thyroid clonotypes (frequency above 0.001) were also detected in blood, suggesting blood repertoires may reflect thyroid immune responses. In validation, progression to ophthalmopathy was predicted by the model with nearly 71% sensitivity and roughly 76% specificity, a median of approximately 6.5 months before onset. No statistical method was used to fix the sample size in advance, and group allocation was not hidden from the investigators. A model built on a 13 V-J signature distinguished ophthalmopathy from stable hyperthyroidism, reaching around 90% sensitivity and approximately 81% specificity in cross-validation and 80%/75% in testing.

Amplification of TCR beta CDR3 regions was carried out from RNA transcripts. The first round of RT-PCR for the TCR CDR3 was performed with the HTBI primer set and the Qiagen OneStep RT-PCR kit. A second multiplex PCR round built the libraries, followed by size selection and purification. The libraries were sequenced on an Illumina HiSeq2000 using paired-end 100 bp reads. As for the authors' bioinformatics: Raw data were processed with SOAPnuke, discarding reads with adapters, uncalled bases, mean Phred below 15, or no exact constant-primer or identifier match. High-quality paired reads were merged with COPE v1.2.5, and unique nucleotide sequences were defined as clonotypes. Clonotypes were aligned to IMGT TRBV, TRBD and TRBJ reference segments using MiTCR v1.1. The analysis included only V-J combinations with a frequency above 0.0001, which together covered over 98% of the repertoires. A TCS score was defined as the ratio of F50 (clonal expansion) to E x V (chaos), with BLOSUM62-based TCRdist applied between CDR3 peptides within each V-J. Welch's t-statistics and random forest reduced fewer than 600 V-J features to 10 to 15, which were used in a naive Bayes classifier (R e1071). TCRdb's own reprocessing of the public reads used fastp at Q25 and MiXCR and kept productive beta chains. Each entry is one CDR3 protein sequence, shown with its most common DNA and genes. These V and J calls are TCRdb output, not the study's own analysis. In this sample the table shows under 300,000 distinct CDR3 sequences, 20% to 25% of which occur a single time. Clones ranked in the top ten supply around 65% of the sample.

Moderately to severely active disease, a Clinical Activity Score of at least 3, a NOSPECS grade of at least 4, and a duration under 3 months were present in ophthalmopathy patients. Patients with uncontrolled infections, other autoimmune diseases, pregnancy or lactation were excluded. Diagnoses were established on the basis of clinical symptoms, serum thyroxine and TRAb, thyroid ultrasound, and orbital computed tomography. Ficoll-Paque density gradient centrifugation was used to isolate PBMCs from approximately 10 ml of fresh peripheral blood. Total RNA was extracted using Trizol reagent, and RNA quality was assessed on an Agilent 2100 Bioanalyzer. This clonotype was seen at least ten times. Its antigen is unknown. Within one base of it there is no much larger clone, and no base qualities were kept. Specimen: blood. This clonotype was sampled from a man aged 30-40 years with Graves' ophthalmopathy.

The CDR3 region reads CASSQSRNSYNEQFF. In nucleotides, the sequence is TGTGCCAGCAGCCAATCCAGAAACTCCTACAATGAGCAGTTCTTC. This receptor chain uses TRBV11-2 and TRBJ2-1; the D segment cannot be called with confidence. Trimming takes 5 bases from V and 0 bases from J, and the germline ends sit 11 bases apart. The germline V gene sets CDR1 to SGHAT and CDR2 to FQNNGV. The CDR3 measures 15 amino acids from cysteine to phenylalanine. Only the CDR3 part of the read is kept: 45 bases, read in frame from the first base.